The 25 T cell receptor beta chains reported below all come from one sample, sequenced in a study of cytomegalovirus exposure and HLA in healthy donors (dated by TCRdb to between 2016 and 2019). Receptor amplification or capture employed the immunoSEQ multiplex PCR assay. For the multiplex PCR, a mixture combining 60 forward primers for TCR Vbeta segments and 13 reverse primers for TCR Jbeta segments was used. TCRdb's version of the immuneACCESS table is confined to in-frame rearrangements and falls short of the full clone set. An unresolved V gene accounts for under half of the shortfall where checked; the remainder is of unknown origin. The sample table holds more than 80,000 clones, of which over 75% were seen once. 1% to 1.5% of the sample is taken by the ten largest. Sequences were obtained from PBMCs. The receptors stem from a girl aged 2 to 9 in good health and CMV-seropositive.

The DNA of the CDR3 is TGTGCTAGTGGTTCATTAGCGGGATCTTCCTACAATGAGCAGTTCTTC. Protein: CASGSLAGSSYNEQFF. This chain connects TRBV12-5 to TRBJ2-1; 8 bases align to TRBD2. Trimming cost V 4 bases and J 1 base; bases outside gene matches: 6. The CDR3 is 16 amino acids. The germline V gene encodes CDR1 LGHNT and CDR2 FRNRAP.

The chain couples TRBV2 to TRBJ1-2; D not certain. Germline lookup yields CDR1 SNHLY and CDR2 FYNNEI. Trimming stripped 6 bases from V and 3 bases from J, with 5 bases between. The CDR3 spans 11 residues. CDR3 bases: TGTGCCAGCAGGAGGGACTATGGCTACACCTTC. Encoded protein: CASRRDYGYTF. The full variable domain, rest sourced from reference TRBV2 and TRBJ1-2, is EPEVTQTPSHQVTQMGQEVILRCVPISNHLYFYWYRQILGQKVEFLVSFYNNEISEKSEIFDDQFSVERPDGSNFTLKIRSTKLEDSAMYFCASRRDYGYTFGSGTRLTVV.

The CDR3 DNA reads as TGTGCCAGCAGTGGCCGGGACAGGGTGGCGGCTTTCTTT. This encodes CASSGRDRVAAFF. This chain uses TRBV6-1 with TRBJ1-1; TRBD1 matches 9 bases. The V gene end was trimmed by 4 bases and the J gene end by 11 bases; junction bases not matched to a gene: 8. CDR1 is MNHNS and CDR2 is SASEGT in the germline V gene. CDR3 length: 13 amino acids.

This chain uses TRBV25-1 with TRBJ2-1, with D tentatively TRBD1 (6 bases). Deletions cut 5 bases from V and 6 bases from J, with 20 bases between. Per germline, CDR1 MGHDK and CDR2 SYGVNS. CDR3 size: 16 residues. CDR3 sequence (DNA): TGTGCCAGCAGTACCCACAGGGAAGAGTCTACCAATGAGCAGTTCTTC. Translating it yields CASSTHREESTNEQFF.

CDR3 DNA: TGTGCCAGCAGTTGGGAGGGGCCCACCTACGAGCAGTACTTC. Its translation: CASSWEGPTYEQYF. The chain joins TRBV28 to TRBJ2-7, with TRBD2 identical over 7 bases. V shed 4 bases and J 2 bases; nucleotides not matched to a gene: 5. From germline, CDR1 is MDHEN and CDR2 SYDVKM. The CDR3 contains 14 residues. Variable domain in full (rest from reference TRBV28 and TRBJ2-7): DVKVTQSSRYLVKRTGEKVFLECVQDMDHENMFWYRQDPGLGLRLIYFSYDVKMKEKGDIPEGYSVSREKKERFSLILESASTNQTSMYLCASSWEGPTYEQYFGPGTRLTVT.

This chain joins TRBV10-1 and TRBJ1-1; possibly TRBD1 for D (5 bases). From germline, CDR1 is WNHNN and CDR2 SYGVQD (reference sequence). The CDR3 spans 13 residues. V lost 6 bases to trimming and J lost 0 bases, with 8 bases between them. CDR3 in amino acids: CASRQDLNTEAFF. CDR3 sequence (DNA): TGCGCCAGCAGACAGGATCTGAACACTGAAGCTTTCTTT.

This clone was counted between two and nine times. V usage is TRBV4-2 and J usage is TRBJ2-6; D gene uncertain. Germline-derived CDR1 and CDR2 are LGHNA and YNFKEQ. The CDR3 is made up of 17 amino acids. Trimming took off 0 bases at V and 0 bases at J, with 9 bases between the two ends. In DNA, the CDR3 is TGTGCCAGCAGCCAAGATACCGCGAACTCTGGGGCCAACGTCCTGACTTTC. Its protein is CASSQDTANSGANVLTF.

J is TRBJ1-4 and V is TRBV19; TRBD1 matches 7 bases. V gave up 6 bases and J gave up 5 bases; unmatched junction bases: 9. Germline V CDR1 and CDR2: LNHDA, SQIVND (reference sequence). This CDR3 contains 15 residues. CDR3 residues: CASSDWTGRNEKLFF. CDR3 nucleotide sequence: TGTGCCAGTAGCGACTGGACAGGCCGGAATGAAAAACTGTTTTTT.

The chain links TRBV7-6 to TRBJ1-2; D gene uncertain. CDR1 is SGHVS, CDR2 FNYEAQ, per germline. The CDR3 has 14 amino acids. Deletions cut 6 bases from V and 4 bases from J, with 15 bases between. Here the CDR3 DNA reads TGTGCCAGCAGTCCGATGGGCCCGGCCTATGGCTACACCTTC. This encodes CASSPMGPAYGYTF.

The rearrangement joins TRBV6-1 to TRBJ1-5, with D unresolved. This CDR3 has 13 residues. Trimming shortened V by 6 bases and J by 0 bases, and 6 bases separated the two germline ends. Germline V gene sequence: CDR1 MNHNS, CDR2 SASEGT. The chain's CDR3 is CASRRDSNQPQHF. CDR3 nucleotides: TGTGCCAGCAGACGAGATAGCAATCAGCCCCAGCATTTT.

This rearrangement joins TRBV4-2 to TRBJ1-1; perhaps TRBD1 as D (5 bases). The V gene's germline CDR1 is LGHNA and CDR2 YNFKEQ. Trimming pared 4 bases from V and 1 base from J, leaving 10 bases between. This CDR3 comprises 14 residues. In DNA form, the CDR3 reads TGTGCCAGCAGCCCGGGGGGACCGAACACTGAAGCTTTCTTT. Its translation is CASSPGGPNTEAFF.

The chain combines TRBV18 with TRBJ2-2; 11 nucleotides match TRBD2. CDR3 size: 18 residues. Germline lookup yields CDR1 KGHSH and CDR2 LQKENI. Trimming took 6 bases from V and 3 from J; bases not matched to a gene: 12. The CDR3 nucleotides are TGTGCCAGCTCCCGGCCAGGACTAGCGGGTCGGGACACCGGGGAGCTGTTTTTT. This sequence encodes CASSRPGLAGRDTGELFF.

The chain carries TRBV10-3 and TRBJ1-5; D not certain. CDR1 is ENHRY, CDR2 SYGVKD, per germline. Trimming took 7 bases from V and 3 from J, leaving 13 bases between them. The CDR3 totals 14 residues. The CDR3 region is CAIKDGGPNQPQHF. In nucleotides, the CDR3 is TGTGCCATCAAGGACGGAGGGCCCAATCAGCCCCAGCATTTT.

V usage is TRBV2 and J usage is TRBJ1-4; D perhaps matches TRBD1 (5 bases). This CDR3 has 15 residues. Trimming removed 8 bases from V and 4 bases from J, with 17 bases in between. CDR1 is SNHLY, CDR2 FYNNEI, per germline. The CDR3 DNA is TGTGCCAGCGGAAGTGGGGCAGGCCGTAATGAAAAACTGTTTTTT. Amino acids: CASGSGAGRNEKLFF.

The chain joins TRBV5-6 to TRBJ2-7; a weak D match, TRBD2 (6 bases). Germline CDR1 SGHDT, CDR2 YYEEEE. V lost 4 bases to trimming and J lost 3 bases, with 20 bases between them. The CDR3 totals 16 residues. CDR3 DNA: TGTGCCAGCAGCACAATGGGACTTTCCTCCCTCTACGAGCAGTACTTC. It is translated as CASSTMGLSSLYEQYF.

The chain uses TRBV5-4 and TRBJ2-2, with 7 bases that match TRBD1. The CDR3 is 17 amino acids. The V gene end was trimmed by 0 bases and the J gene end by 5 bases; junction bases not matched to a gene: 10. Germline V CDR1 and CDR2: SGHNT, YYREEE (reference sequence). CDR3 sequence reads: CASSLGVGQMGTGELFF. CDR3 bases: TGTGCCAGCAGCTTGGGTGTGGGACAGATGGGTACCGGGGAGCTGTTTTTT.

This clone was counted between two and nine times. V gene TRBV18 combines with J gene TRBJ1-1; maybe TRBD1 (5 bases). The CDR3 has 13 residues. Trimming pared 6 bases from V and 3 bases from J, leaving 11 bases between. Germline CDR1 is KGHSH and CDR2 is LQKENI. This chain's CDR3 is CASSATRDTEAFF. In DNA, the CDR3 is TGTGCCAGCTCGGCGACCAGGGACACTGAAGCTTTCTTT.

The chain recombines TRBV7-8 with TRBJ2-1; 8 bases are shared with TRBD1. Trimming removed 8 bases from V and 4 bases from J; junction bases left unmatched: 4. CDR1 and CDR2 (germline): SGHVS, FQNEAQ. This CDR3 region has 13 residues. CDR3 loop: CASRDRTYNEQFF. The CDR3, as DNA: TGTGCCAGCCGGGACAGGACTTACAATGAGCAGTTCTTC.

This clone was recorded only once. The V gene is TRBV11-3, the J gene TRBJ2-3, with 8 bases matching TRBD1. In germline, CDR1 is SGHNT, CDR2 YENEEA. V lost 1 base to trimming and J lost 2 bases; unmatched junction nucleotides: 2. CDR3 length equals 15 residues. The CDR3 region is CASSLGGQATDTQYF. DNA of the CDR3: TGTGCCAGCAGCTTAGGGGGACAGGCCACAGATACGCAGTATTTT.

This chain connects TRBV4-3 to TRBJ2-7; D gene ambiguous. The CDR3 has 14 residues. Germline V gene lookup returns CDR1 LGHNA and CDR2 YSLEER. Trimming took 1 base from V and 6 from J, leaving 13 bases between them. The CDR3 DNA is TGCGCCAGCAGCCAAGGAGTGCCTCCTTCCGAGCAGTACTTC. It specifies CASSQGVPPSEQYF.

The CDR3 DNA sequence: TGTGCCAGCAGCCCCACCACTACAAGTCCGATGGCCTACACCTTC. Translating gives CASSPTTTSPMAYTF. The genes are TRBV28 and TRBJ1-2; D not resolved. The V gene's germline CDR1 is MDHEN and CDR2 SYDVKM. The CDR3 sequence is 15 residues long. The V and J ends lost 6 bases and 10 bases respectively, with 24 bases between them.

The chain combines TRBV28 with TRBJ2-5; the D gene is possibly TRBD1 (5 bases). The CDR3 consists of 14 residues. CDR1 is MDHEN, CDR2 SYDVKM, per germline. Trimming stripped 6 bases from V and 4 bases from J, with 15 bases between. In DNA form, the CDR3 reads TGTGCCAGCAGGTACAGGCCCACAGGAGAGACCCAGTACTTC. Its translation is CASRYRPTGETQYF.

The CDR3 sequence is CSASTRVEQFF. CDR3 nucleotide sequence: TGCAGTGCTAGTACGAGGGTTGAGCAGTTCTTC. The chain links TRBV20-1 to TRBJ2-1; D may be TRBD2 (5 bases). Deletions cut 3 bases from V and 9 bases from J, with 9 bases between. CDR3 length: 11 amino acids. Germline V gene data show CDR1 as DFQATT and CDR2 as SNEGSKA (reference sequence).

This rearrangement joins TRBV5-1 to TRBJ1-1; no definite D call. The CDR3 length is 15 residues. The V end lost 1 base, the J end lost 5 bases, and 15 bases lay between the germline ends. Germline CDR1 is SGHRS and CDR2 is YFSETQ. The CDR3 sequence: CASSLLTALRTEAFF. The CDR3, as DNA: TGCGCCAGCAGCTTGCTTACAGCCCTCCGGACTGAAGCTTTCTTT.

Only a few counts were recorded for this clone. CDR3 residues: CASSLQGSNEKLFF. In DNA, the CDR3 is TGCGCCAGCAGCTTGCAGGGATCGAATGAAAAACTGTTTTTT. The chain joins TRBV5-1 to TRBJ1-4, with a weak D call TRBD1 (5 bases). Trimming pared 1 base from V and 5 bases from J, leaving 9 bases between. The germline V gene has CDR1 SGHRS and CDR2 YFSETQ. This CDR3 comprises 14 residues.